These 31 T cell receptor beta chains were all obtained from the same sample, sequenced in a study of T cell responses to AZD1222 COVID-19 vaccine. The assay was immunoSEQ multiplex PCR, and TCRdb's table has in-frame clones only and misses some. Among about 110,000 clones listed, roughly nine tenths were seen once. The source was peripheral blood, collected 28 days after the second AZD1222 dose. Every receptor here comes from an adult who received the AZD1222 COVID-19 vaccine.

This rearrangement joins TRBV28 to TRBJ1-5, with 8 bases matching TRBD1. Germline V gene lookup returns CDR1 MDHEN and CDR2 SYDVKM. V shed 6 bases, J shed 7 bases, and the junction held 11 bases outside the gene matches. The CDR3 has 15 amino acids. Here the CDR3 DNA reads TGTGCCAGCAGCCTGACAGGGGCCCCTACCCAGCCCCAGCATTTT. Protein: CASSLTGAPTQPQHF.

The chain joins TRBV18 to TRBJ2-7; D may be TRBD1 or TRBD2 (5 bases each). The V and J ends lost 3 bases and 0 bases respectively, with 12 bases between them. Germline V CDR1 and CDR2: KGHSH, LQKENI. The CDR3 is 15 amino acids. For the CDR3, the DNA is TGTGCCAGCTCACCCCTCCGGGGCTACTCCTACGAGCAGTACTTC. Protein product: CASSPLRGYSYEQYF.

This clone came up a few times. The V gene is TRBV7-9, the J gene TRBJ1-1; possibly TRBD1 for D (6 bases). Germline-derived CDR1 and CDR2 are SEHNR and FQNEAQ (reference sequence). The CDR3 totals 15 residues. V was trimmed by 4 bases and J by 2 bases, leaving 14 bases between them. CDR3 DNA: TGTGCCAGCAGCTCCCGGGAACAGGGAAACACTGAAGCTTTCTTT. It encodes CASSSREQGNTEAFF.

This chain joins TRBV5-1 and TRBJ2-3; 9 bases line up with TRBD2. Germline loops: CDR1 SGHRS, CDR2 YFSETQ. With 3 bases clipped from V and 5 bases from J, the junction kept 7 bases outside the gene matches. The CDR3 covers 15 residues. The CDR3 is CASSSGQAGGDTQYF. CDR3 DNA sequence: TGCGCCAGCAGCTCGGGGCAAGCGGGGGGAGATACGCAGTATTTT.

CDR3 loop: CASSVTGAPGTEAFF. CDR3 DNA: TGTGCCAGCAGCGTTACGGGGGCTCCGGGCACTGAAGCTTTCTTT. The chain links TRBV9 to TRBJ1-1; maybe TRBD1 (6 bases). The germline V gene has CDR1 SGDLS and CDR2 YYNGEE. V lost 2 bases and J 4 bases, leaving 15 bases between the germline ends. This CDR3 contains 15 residues.

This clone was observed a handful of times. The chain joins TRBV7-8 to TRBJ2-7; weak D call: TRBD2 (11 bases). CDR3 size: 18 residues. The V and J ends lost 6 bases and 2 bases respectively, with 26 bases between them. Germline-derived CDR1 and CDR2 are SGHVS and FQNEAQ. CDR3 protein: CASRRTGGLSGRAYEQYF. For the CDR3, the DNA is TGTGCCAGCAGGAGGACAGGGGGTCTTAGCGGGAGGGCCTACGAGCAGTACTTC.

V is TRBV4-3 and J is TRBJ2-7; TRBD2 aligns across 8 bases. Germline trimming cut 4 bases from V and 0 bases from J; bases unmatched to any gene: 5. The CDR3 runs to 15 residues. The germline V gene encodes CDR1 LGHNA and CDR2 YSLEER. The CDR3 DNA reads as TGCGCCAGCAGCCTGCAGCGGGGGAGCTCCTACGAGCAGTACTTC. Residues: CASSLQRGSSYEQYF.

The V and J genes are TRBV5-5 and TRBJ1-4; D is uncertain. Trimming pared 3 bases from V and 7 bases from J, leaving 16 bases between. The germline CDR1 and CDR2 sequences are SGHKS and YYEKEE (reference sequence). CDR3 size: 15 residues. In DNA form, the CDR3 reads TGTGCCAGCAGCTCCGGACCGCGGCGAGTTGAAAAACTGTTTTTT. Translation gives CASSSGPRRVEKLFF. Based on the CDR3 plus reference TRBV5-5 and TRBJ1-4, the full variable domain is DAGVTQSPTHLIKTRGQQVTLRCSPISGHKSVSWYQQVLGQGPQFIFQYYEKEERGRGNFPDRFSARQFPNYSSELNVNALLLGDSALYLCASSSGPRRVEKLFFGSGTQLSVL.

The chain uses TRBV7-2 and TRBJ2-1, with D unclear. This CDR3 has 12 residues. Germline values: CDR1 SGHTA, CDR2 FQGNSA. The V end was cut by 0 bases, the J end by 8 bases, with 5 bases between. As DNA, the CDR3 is TGTGCCAGCAGCTTAGCTCTTGATGAGCAGTTCTTC. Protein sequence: CASSLALDEQFF.

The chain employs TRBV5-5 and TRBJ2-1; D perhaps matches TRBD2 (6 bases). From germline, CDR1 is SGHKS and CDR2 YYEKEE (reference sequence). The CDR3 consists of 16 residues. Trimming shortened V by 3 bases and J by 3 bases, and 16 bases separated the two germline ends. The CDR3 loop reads CASSWLGGSFYNEQFF. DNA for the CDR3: TGTGCCAGCAGCTGGCTCGGGGGTAGCTTCTACAATGAGCAGTTCTTC.

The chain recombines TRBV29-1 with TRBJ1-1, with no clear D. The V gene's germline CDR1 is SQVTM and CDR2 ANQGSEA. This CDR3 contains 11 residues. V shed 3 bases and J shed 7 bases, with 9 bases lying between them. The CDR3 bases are TGCAGCGTTGATCCACAGATTGAAGCTTTCTTT. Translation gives CSVDPQIEAFF.

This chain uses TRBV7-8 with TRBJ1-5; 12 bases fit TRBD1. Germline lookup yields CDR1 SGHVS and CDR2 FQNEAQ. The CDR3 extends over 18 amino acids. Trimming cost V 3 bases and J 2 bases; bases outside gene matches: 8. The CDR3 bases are TGTGCCAGCAGCTTCCTGGGACAGGGGGCAGCTGGCAATCAGCCCCAGCATTTT. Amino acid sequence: CASSFLGQGAAGNQPQHF.

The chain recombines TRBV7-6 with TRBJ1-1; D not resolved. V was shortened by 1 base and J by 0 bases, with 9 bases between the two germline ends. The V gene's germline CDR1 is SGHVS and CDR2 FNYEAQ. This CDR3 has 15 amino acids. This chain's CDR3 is CASSLGTNMNTEAFF. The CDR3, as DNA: TGTGCCAGCAGCTTAGGGACGAATATGAACACTGAAGCTTTCTTT.

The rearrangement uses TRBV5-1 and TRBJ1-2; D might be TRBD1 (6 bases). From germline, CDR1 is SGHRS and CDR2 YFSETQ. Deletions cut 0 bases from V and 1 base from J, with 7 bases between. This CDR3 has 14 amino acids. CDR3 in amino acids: CASSLAGVNYGYTF. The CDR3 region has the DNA TGCGCCAGCAGCTTGGCAGGGGTTAACTATGGCTACACCTTC.

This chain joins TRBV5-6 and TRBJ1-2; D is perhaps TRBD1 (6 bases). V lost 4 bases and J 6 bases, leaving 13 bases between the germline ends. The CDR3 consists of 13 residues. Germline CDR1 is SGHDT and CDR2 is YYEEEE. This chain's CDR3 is CASSPGQLNGYTF. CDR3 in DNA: TGTGCCAGCAGCCCCGGACAGTTGAATGGCTACACCTTC.

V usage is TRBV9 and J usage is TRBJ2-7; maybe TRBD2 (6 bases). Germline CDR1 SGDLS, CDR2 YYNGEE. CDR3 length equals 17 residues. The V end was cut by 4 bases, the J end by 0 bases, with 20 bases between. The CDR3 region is CASSPHAVGRFSYEQYF. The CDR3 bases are TGTGCCAGCAGCCCCCACGCTGTGGGGAGGTTCTCCTACGAGCAGTACTTC. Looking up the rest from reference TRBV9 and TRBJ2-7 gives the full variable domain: DSGVTQTPKHLITATGQRVTLRCSPRSGDLSVYWYQQSLDQGLQFLIQYYNGEERAKGNILERFSAQQFPDLHSELNLSSLELGDSALYFCASSPHAVGRFSYEQYFGPGTRLTVT.

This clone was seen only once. As DNA, the CDR3 is TGCGCCAGCAGCTGGACTAGCGGGCTTGCCAAAAACATTCAGTACTTC. The encoded protein is CASSWTSGLAKNIQYF. V is TRBV5-1 and J is TRBJ2-4; TRBD2 matches 11 bases. The CDR3 is 16 amino acids. Germline V gene data show CDR1 as SGHRS and CDR2 as YFSETQ. Trimming removed 3 bases from V and 1 base from J; junction bases left unmatched: 3.

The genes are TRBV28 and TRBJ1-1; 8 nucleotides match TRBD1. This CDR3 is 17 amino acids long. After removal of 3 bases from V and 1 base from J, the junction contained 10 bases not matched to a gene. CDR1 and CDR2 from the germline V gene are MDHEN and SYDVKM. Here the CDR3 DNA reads TGTGCCAGCAGTTTCGGCCGAGGCAGGGGGCAGAACACTGAAGCTTTCTTT. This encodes CASSFGRGRGQNTEAFF.

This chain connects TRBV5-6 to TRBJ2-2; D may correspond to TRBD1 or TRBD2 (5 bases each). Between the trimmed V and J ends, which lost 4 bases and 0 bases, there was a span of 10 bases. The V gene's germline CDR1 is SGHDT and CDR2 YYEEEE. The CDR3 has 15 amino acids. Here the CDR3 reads CASSGVGANTGELFF. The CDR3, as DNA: TGTGCCAGCAGCGGAGTGGGGGCGAACACCGGGGAGCTGTTTTTT.

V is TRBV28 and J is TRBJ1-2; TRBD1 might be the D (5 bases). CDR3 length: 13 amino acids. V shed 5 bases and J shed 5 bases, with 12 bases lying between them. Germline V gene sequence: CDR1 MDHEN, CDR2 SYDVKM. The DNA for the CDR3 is TGTGCCAGCAGTGACTCGGGGCGTTATGGCTACACCTTC. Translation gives CASSDSGRYGYTF.

In DNA form, the CDR3 reads TGTGCCAGCAGCTTGGCCCGGCAAGCTTTCTTT. This gives the protein CASSLARQAFF. This chain joins TRBV5-8 and TRBJ1-1; D uncertain. Between the trimmed V and J ends, which lost 0 bases and 9 bases, there was a span of 6 bases. This CDR3 region has 11 residues. CDR1 is SGHTS and CDR2 is YDEGEE in the germline V gene. Supplemented by reference TRBV5-8 and TRBJ1-1, the full variable domain reads EAGVTQSPTHLIKTRGQQATLRCSPISGHTSVYWYQQALGLGLQFLLWYDEGEERNRGNFPPRFSGRQFPNYSSELNVNALELEDSALYLCASSLARQAFFGQGTRLTVV.

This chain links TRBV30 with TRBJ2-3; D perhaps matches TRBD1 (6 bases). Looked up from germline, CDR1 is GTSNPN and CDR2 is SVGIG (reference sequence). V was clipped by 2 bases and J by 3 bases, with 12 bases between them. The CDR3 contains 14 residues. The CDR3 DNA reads TGTGCCTGGAGTACAGGGAGTTCTACAGATACGCAGTATTTT. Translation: CAWSTGSSTDTQYF.

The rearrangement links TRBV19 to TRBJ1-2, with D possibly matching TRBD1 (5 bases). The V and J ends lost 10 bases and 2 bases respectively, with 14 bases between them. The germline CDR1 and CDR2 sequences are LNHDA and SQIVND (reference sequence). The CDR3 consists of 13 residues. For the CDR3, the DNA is TGTGCCACCCTGGGGCAACCGAACTATGGCTACACCTTC. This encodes CATLGQPNYGYTF.

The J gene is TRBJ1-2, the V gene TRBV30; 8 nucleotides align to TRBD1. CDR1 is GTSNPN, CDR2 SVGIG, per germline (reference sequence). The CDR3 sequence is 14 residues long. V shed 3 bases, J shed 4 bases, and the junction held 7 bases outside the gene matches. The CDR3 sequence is CAWSDRGKGYGYTF. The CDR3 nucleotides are TGTGCCTGGAGCGACAGGGGAAAAGGCTATGGCTACACCTTC.

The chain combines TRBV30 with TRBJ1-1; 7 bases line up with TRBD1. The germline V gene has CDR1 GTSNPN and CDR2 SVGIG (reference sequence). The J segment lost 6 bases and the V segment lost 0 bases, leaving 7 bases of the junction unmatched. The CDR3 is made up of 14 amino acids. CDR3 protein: CAWSVVGGAAEAFF. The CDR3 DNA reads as TGTGCCTGGAGTGTGGTAGGGGGCGCTGCTGAAGCTTTCTTT. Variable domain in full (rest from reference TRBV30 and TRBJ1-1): SQTIHQWPATLVQPVGSPLSLECTVEGTSNPNLYWYRQAAGRGLQLLFYSVGIGQISSEVPQNLSASRPQDRQFILSSKKLLLSDSGFYLCAWSVVGGAAEAFFGQGTRLTVV.

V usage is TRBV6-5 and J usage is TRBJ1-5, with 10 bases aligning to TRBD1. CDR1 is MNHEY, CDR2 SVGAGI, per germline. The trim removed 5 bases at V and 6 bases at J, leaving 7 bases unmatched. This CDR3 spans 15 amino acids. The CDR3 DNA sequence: TGTGCCAGCAGTACAGGGACAGGGGAGGGTCAGCCCCAGCATTTT. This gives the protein CASSTGTGEGQPQHF.

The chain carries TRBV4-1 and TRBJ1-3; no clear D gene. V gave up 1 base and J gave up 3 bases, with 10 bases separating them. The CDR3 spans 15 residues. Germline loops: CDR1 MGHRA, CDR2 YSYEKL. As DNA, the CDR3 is TGCGCCAGCAGCCAAGGTTTTACGGGTGGAAACACCATATATTTT. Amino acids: CASSQGFTGGNTIYF.

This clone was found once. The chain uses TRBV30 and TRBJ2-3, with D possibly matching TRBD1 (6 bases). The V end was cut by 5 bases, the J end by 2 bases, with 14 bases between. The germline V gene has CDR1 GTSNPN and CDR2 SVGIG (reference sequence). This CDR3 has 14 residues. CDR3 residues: CAWGGQSFTDTQYF. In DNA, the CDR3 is TGTGCCTGGGGTGGACAGAGCTTCACAGATACGCAGTATTTT.

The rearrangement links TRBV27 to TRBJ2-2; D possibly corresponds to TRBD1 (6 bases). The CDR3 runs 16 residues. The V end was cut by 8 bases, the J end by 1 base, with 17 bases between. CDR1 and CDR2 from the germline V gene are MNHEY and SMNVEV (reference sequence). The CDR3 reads CASAPSGTRNTGELFF. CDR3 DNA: TGTGCCAGCGCACCTTCCGGGACAAGGAACACCGGGGAGCTGTTTTTT.

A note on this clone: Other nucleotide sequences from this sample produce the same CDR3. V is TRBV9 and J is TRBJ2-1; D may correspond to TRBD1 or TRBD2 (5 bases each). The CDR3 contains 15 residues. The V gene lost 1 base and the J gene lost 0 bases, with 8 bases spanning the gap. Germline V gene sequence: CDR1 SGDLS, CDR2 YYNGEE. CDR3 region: CASSVSGSSYNEQFF. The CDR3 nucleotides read TGTGCCAGCAGCGTATCAGGGAGCTCCTACAATGAGCAGTTCTTC.

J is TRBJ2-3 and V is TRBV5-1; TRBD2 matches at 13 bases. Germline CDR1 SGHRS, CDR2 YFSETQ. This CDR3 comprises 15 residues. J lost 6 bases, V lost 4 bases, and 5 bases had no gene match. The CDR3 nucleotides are TGCGCCAGCAGCCAAGGGACTAGCGGGATGGATACGCAGTATTTT. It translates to CASSQGTSGMDTQYF.